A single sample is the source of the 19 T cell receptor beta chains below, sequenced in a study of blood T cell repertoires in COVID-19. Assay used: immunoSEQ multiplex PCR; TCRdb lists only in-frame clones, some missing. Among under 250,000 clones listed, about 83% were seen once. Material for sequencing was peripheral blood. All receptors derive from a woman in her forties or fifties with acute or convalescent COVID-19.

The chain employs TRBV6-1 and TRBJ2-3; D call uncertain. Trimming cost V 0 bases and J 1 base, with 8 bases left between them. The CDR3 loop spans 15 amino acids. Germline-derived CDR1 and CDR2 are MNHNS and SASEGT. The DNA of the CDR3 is TGTGCCAGCAGTGAAGCGATACTTCGCACAGATACGCAGTATTTT. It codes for CASSEAILRTDTQYF.

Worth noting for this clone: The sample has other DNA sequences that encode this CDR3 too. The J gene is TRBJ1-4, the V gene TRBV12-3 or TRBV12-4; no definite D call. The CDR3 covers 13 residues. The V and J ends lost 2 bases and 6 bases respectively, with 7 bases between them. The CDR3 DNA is TGTGCCAGCAGTTTACGGGAGGATGAAAAACTGTTTTTT. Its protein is CASSLREDEKLFF.

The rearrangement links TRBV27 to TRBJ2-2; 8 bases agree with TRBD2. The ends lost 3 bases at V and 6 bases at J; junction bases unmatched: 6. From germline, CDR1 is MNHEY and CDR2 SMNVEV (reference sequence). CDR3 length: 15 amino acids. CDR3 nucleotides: TGTGCCAGCAGTTTTCGGGAAGCGGGAGCCGGGGAGCTGTTTTTT. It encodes CASSFREAGAGELFF.

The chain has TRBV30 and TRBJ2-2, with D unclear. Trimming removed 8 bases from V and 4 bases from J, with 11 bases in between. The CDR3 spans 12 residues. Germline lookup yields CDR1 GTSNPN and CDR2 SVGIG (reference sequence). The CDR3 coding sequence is TGTGCCAGCCTATCAATCACCGGGGAGCTGTTTTTT. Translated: CASLSITGELFF.

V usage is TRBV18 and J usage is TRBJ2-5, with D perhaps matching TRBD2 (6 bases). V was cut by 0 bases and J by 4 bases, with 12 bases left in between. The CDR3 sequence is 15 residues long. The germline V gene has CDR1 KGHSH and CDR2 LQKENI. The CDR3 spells CASSPPTGGRETQYF. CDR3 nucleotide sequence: TGTGCCAGCTCACCACCCACAGGAGGGCGAGAGACCCAGTACTTC.

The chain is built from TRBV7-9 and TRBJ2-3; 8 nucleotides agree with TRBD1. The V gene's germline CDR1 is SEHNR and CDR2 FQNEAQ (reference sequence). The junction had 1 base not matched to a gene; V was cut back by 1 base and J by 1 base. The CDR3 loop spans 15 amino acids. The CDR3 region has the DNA TGTGCCAGCAGCTTAGGGGGACAGGGCACAGATACGCAGTATTTT. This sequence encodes CASSLGGQGTDTQYF.

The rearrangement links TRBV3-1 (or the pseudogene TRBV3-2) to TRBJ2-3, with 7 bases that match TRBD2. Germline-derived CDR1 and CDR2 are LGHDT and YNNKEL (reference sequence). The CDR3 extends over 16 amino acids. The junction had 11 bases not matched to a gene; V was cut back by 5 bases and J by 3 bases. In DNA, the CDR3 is TGTGCCAGCAGCGGGAACAAGAGGGAGGGAACAGATACGCAGTATTTT. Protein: CASSGNKREGTDTQYF.

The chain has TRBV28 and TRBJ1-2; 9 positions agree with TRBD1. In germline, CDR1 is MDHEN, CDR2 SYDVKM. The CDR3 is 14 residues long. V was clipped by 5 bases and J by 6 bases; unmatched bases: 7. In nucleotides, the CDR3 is TGTGCCAGCAGTCTAACAGGGGGCGCGGATGGCTACACCTTC. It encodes CASSLTGGADGYTF.

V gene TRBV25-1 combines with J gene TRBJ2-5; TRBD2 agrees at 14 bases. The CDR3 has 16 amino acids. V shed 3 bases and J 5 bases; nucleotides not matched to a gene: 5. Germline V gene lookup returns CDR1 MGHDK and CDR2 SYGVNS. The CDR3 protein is CASSEGTSGSRETQYF. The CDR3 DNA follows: TGTGCCAGCAGTGAGGGGACTAGCGGGAGTCGCGAGACCCAGTACTTC.

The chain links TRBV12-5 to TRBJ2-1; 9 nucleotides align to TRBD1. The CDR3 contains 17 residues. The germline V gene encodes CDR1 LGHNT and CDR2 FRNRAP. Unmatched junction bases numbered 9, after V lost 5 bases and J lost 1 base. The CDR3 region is CASGRDRARGSYNEQFF. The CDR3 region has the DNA TGTGCTAGTGGTAGGGACAGGGCGAGGGGATCCTACAATGAGCAGTTCTTC.

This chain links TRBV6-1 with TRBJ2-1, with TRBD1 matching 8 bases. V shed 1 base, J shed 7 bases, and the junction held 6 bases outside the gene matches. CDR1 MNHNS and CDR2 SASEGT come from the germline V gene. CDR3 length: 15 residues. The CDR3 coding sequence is TGTGCCAGCAGTGAAGGGCAGGGGGCGCGGAATGAGCAGTTCTTC. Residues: CASSEGQGARNEQFF.

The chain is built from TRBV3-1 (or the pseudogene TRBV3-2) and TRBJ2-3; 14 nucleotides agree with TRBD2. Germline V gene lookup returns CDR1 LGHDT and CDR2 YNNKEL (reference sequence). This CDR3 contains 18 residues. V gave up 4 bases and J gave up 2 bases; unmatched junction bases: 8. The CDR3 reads CASSPGTSGSRFTDTQYF. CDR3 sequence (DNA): TGTGCCAGCAGCCCCGGGACTAGCGGGAGTAGATTCACAGATACGCAGTATTTT.

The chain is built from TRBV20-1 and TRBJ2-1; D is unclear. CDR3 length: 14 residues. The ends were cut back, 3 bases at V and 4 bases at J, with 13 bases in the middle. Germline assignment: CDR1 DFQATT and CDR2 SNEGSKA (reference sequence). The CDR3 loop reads CSASEVLVYNEQFF. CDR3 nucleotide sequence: TGCAGTGCTAGTGAGGTATTAGTGTACAATGAGCAGTTCTTC.

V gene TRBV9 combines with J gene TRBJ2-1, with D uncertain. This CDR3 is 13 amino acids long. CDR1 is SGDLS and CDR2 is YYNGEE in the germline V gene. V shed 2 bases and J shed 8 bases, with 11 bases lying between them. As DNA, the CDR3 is TGTGCCAGCAGCGTGAGTCCTAACCATGAGCAGTTCTTC. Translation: CASSVSPNHEQFF. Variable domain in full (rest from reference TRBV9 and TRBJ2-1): DSGVTQTPKHLITATGQRVTLRCSPRSGDLSVYWYQQSLDQGLQFLIQYYNGEERAKGNILERFSAQQFPDLHSELNLSSLELGDSALYFCASSVSPNHEQFFGPGTRLTVL.

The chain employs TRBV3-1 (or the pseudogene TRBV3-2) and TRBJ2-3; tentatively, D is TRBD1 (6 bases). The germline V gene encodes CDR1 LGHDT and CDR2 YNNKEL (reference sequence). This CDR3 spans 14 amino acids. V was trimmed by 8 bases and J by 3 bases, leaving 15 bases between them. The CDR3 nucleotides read TGTGCCAGCCAGGGGTCGGGCGGGACAGATACGCAGTATTTT. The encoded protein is CASQGSGGTDTQYF.

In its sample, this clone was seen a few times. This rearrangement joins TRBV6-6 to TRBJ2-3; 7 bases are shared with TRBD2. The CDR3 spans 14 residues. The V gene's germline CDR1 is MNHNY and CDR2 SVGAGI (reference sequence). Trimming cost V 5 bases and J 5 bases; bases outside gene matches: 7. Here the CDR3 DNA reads TGTGCCAGCAGTCATATCCAGCGGGAAGATACGCAGTATTTT. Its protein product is CASSHIQREDTQYF.

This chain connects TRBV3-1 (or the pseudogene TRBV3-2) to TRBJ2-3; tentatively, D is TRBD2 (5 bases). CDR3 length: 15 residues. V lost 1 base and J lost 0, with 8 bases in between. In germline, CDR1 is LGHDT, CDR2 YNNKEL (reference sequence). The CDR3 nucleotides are TGTGCCAGCAGCCAAGGCGGGCTCAGCACAGATACGCAGTATTTT. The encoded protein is CASSQGGLSTDTQYF.

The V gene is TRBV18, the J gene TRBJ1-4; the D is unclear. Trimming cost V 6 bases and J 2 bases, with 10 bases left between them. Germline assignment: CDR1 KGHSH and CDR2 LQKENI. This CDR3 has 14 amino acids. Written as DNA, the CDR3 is TGTGCCAGCTCTTACACCTTTACTAATGAAAAACTGTTTTTT. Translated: CASSYTFTNEKLFF.

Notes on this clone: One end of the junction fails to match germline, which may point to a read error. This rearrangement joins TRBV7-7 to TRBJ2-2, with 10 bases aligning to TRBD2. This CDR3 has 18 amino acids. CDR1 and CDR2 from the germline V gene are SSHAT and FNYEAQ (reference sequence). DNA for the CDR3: TGTGCTAGCAGCTTAGTACTAGCGGGACCTGTGAACACCGGGGAGCTGTTTTTT. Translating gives CASSLVLAGPVNTGELFF.